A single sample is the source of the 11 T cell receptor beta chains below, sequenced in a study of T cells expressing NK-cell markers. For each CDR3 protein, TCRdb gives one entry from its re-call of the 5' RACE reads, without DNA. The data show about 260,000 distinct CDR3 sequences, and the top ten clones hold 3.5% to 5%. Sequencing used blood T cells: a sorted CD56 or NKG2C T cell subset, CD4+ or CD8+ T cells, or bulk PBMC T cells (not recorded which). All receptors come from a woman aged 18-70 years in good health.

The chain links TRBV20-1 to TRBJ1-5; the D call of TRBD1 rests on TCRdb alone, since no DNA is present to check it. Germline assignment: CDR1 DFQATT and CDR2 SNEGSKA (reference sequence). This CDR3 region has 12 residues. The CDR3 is CSARKGNQPQHF.

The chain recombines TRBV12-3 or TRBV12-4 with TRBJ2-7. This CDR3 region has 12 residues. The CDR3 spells CASRTSRYEQYF.

CDR3 in amino acids: CASTLGTSGSDEQFF. The V call is TRBV12-3 or TRBV12-4, the J call TRBJ2-1; TCRdb designates TRBD2, a call that cannot be tested without DNA. This CDR3 has 15 residues.

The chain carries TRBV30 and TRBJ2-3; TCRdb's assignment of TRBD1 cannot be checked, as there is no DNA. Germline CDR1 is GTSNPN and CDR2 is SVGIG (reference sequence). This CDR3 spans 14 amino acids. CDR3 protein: CACLRQGSADTQYF.

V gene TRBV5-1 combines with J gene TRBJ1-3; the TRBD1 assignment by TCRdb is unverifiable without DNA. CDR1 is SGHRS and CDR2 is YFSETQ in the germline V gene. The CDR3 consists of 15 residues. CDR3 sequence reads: CASCTGDLSGNTIYF.

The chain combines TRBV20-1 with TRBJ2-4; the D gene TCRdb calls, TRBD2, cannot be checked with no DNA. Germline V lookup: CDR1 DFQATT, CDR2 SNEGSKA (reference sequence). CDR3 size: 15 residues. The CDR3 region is CSASPQRDSWYIQYF.

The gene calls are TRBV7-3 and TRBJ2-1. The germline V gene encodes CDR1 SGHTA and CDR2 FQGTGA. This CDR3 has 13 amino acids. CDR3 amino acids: CASSLIAYNEQFF.

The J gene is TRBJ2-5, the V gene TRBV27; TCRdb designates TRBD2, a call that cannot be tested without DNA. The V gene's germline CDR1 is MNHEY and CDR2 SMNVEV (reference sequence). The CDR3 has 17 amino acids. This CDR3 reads CASSLRWGTSTQETQYF.

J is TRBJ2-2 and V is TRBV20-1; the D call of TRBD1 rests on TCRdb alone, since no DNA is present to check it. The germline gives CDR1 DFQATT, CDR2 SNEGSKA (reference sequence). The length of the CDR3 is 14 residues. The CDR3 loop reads CSAPRGANTGELFF.

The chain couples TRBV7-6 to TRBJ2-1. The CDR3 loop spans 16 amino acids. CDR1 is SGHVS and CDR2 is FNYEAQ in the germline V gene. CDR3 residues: CASSLERRSSYNEQFF. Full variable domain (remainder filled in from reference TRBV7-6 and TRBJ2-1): GAGVSQSPRYKVTKRGQDVALRCDPISGHVSLYWYRQALGQGPEFLTYFNYEAQQDKSGLPNDRFSAERPEGSISTLTIQRTEQRDSAMYRCASSLERRSSYNEQFFGPGTRLTVL.

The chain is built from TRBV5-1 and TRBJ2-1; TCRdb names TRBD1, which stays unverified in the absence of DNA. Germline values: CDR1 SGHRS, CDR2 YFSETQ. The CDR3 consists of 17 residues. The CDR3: CASSEGRRQGPYNEQFF.